Listed here are 21 T cell receptor beta chains from one sample, sequenced in a study of naive and memory T cell subsets. An equimolar mix of two oligonucleotides served as the beta constant-region primer for TRBC1 and TRBC2. The ligated cDNA underwent four PCR rounds using SP2 and nested alpha and beta constant-region primers. TCRdb fed the UMI-ligation and nested PCR reads into MiXCR, producing one record per CDR3 protein. The sample contains about 160,000 distinct CDR3 sequences, roughly 22% of which appear only once. These receptors' targets are unknown. General study findings and limits: Especially in CD8 cells, naive repertoires contained a few larger clonotypes, possibly CD45RA-re-expressing memory cells.

Sequenced: naive CD4+ T cells from blood. Every receptor here comes from a human donor in good health.

The sample holds many counts of this clonotype. The rearrangement links TRBV28 to TRBJ1-5; TRBD1 agrees at 9 bases. The germline V gene has CDR1 MDHEN and CDR2 SYDVKM. V shed 1 base and J 8 bases; nucleotides not matched to a gene: 9. The CDR3 runs 16 residues. CDR3 nucleotides: TGTGCCAGCAGTTTATTTCGGACAGGGGCCACGGAGCCCCAGCATTTT. The encoded protein is CASSLFRTGATEPQHF.

This clonotype was seen many times. This chain links TRBV29-1 with TRBJ2-1; TRBD2 aligns across 7 bases. The J segment lost 3 bases and the V segment lost 4 bases, leaving 3 bases of the junction unmatched. Germline V gives CDR1 SQVTM, CDR2 ANQGSEA. The CDR3 extends over 13 amino acids. The CDR3, as DNA: TGCAGCGTTGTCGGGGGGTACTACAATGAGCAGTTCTTC. This translates into CSVVGGYYNEQFF.

The chain is built from TRBV19 and TRBJ2-3, with D tentatively TRBD2 (6 bases). Trimming took off 3 bases at V and 6 bases at J, with 13 bases between the two ends. The CDR3 loop spans 14 amino acids. The germline gives CDR1 LNHDA, CDR2 SQIVND (reference sequence). In nucleotides, the CDR3 is TGTGCCAGTAGTATCGCCGGGAGTAAGGATACGCAGTATTTT. Its translation is CASSIAGSKDTQYF.

This rearrangement joins TRBV5-1 to TRBJ2-1; 8 nucleotides match TRBD2. This CDR3 is built from 14 residues. The V gene end was trimmed by 5 bases and the J gene end by 5 bases; junction bases not matched to a gene: 6. Germline V gene data show CDR1 as SGHRS and CDR2 as YFSETQ. The CDR3 DNA sequence: TGCGCCAGCAGTGTGACTAGCGCCAACAATGAGCAGTTCTTC. Translated, it gives CASSVTSANNEQFF.

This chain joins TRBV28 and TRBJ2-1, with D hard to call. The CDR3 extends over 12 amino acids. Trimming removed 6 bases at V and 4 bases at J, with 7 bases between. From germline, CDR1 is MDHEN and CDR2 SYDVKM. Here the CDR3 reads CASSLGYNEQFF. For the CDR3, the DNA is TGTGCCAGCAGCTTAGGTTACAATGAGCAGTTCTTC.

This clonotype was detected only a few times. This chain links TRBV14 with TRBJ2-7; D remains ambiguous. Germline V gives CDR1 SGHDN, CDR2 FVKESK. This CDR3 is built from 15 residues. V was pared by 0 bases and J by 8 bases, with 17 bases between. CDR3 amino acids: CASSQELRRGGKQYF. The CDR3 DNA follows: TGTGCCAGCAGCCAAGAGTTGAGGAGAGGCGGAAAGCAGTACTTC.

The rearrangement uses TRBV5-1 and TRBJ2-7; D gene unclear. The CDR3 length is 14 residues. The germline V gene encodes CDR1 SGHRS and CDR2 YFSETQ. Trimming cost V 4 bases and J 5 bases, with 16 bases left between them. The DNA for the CDR3 is TGCGCCAGCAGCGGCCAGCCGCCACCCAACGAGCAGTACTTC. Translation gives CASSGQPPPNEQYF.

V usage is TRBV30 and J usage is TRBJ1-1; D might be TRBD1 (6 bases). The CDR3 is made up of 14 amino acids. The germline CDR1 and CDR2 sequences are GTSNPN and SVGIG (reference sequence). V gave up 0 bases and J gave up 5 bases, with 13 bases separating them. The DNA of the CDR3 is TGTGCCTGGAGTGTCGATGGCAGGGGTACTGAAGCTTTCTTT. It encodes CAWSVDGRGTEAFF.

This clonotype was seen a handful of times. This sequence joins TRBV20-1 and TRBJ1-6; D ambiguous. The germline V and J ends were trimmed by 4 bases and 0 bases, with 7 bases remaining between them. This CDR3 region has 14 residues. CDR1 and CDR2 from the germline V gene are DFQATT and SNEGSKA (reference sequence). The CDR3 DNA follows: TGCAGTGCTATTCTCAGCTCCTATAATTCACCCCTCCACTTT. This codes for CSAILSSYNSPLHF.

This clonotype was seen a handful of times. V is TRBV5-1 and J is TRBJ2-3; TRBD2 matches at 9 bases. Germline assignment: CDR1 SGHRS and CDR2 YFSETQ. The CDR3 extends over 16 amino acids. J lost 4 bases, V lost 2 bases, and 8 bases had no gene match. The DNA of the CDR3 is TGCGCCAGCAGCTTTAGGGGTAGCGGGAGTGCAGATACGCAGTATTTT. It yields the protein CASSFRGSGSADTQYF.

This clonotype was seen many times. The V and J genes are TRBV3-1 and TRBJ2-1; D gene ambiguous. Trimming removed 4 bases at V and 12 bases at J, with 13 bases between. The CDR3 is 12 amino acids. Germline V gene sequence: CDR1 LGHDT, CDR2 YNNKEL (reference sequence). This CDR3 is CASSPSTIAQFF. The CDR3 bases are TGTGCCAGCAGCCCTTCGACAATTGCGCAGTTCTTC.

This clonotype was seen ten or more times. The rearrangement joins TRBV29-1 to TRBJ2-1; 9 nucleotides align to TRBD1. V was clipped by 6 bases and J by 8 bases; unmatched bases: 14. Per germline, CDR1 SQVTM and CDR2 ANQGSEA. The CDR3 covers 15 residues. The DNA for the CDR3 is TGCAGCGTCCCCCCTGGGACAGGGTATAGGTATGAGCAGTTCTTC. This translates into CSVPPGTGYRYEQFF.

CDR3 DNA: TGTGCCAGCCGTGACAGGGGGGGCGATGAGCAGTTCTTC. This encodes CASRDRGGDEQFF. The V gene is TRBV12-3 or TRBV12-4, the J gene TRBJ2-1, with TRBD1 matching 9 bases. This CDR3 is built from 13 residues. The V and J ends lost 8 bases and 8 bases, in that order; junction bases with no gene match: 7.

The chain couples TRBV5-1 to TRBJ2-7; TRBD2 might be the D (6 bases). The ends were cut back, 0 bases at V and 0 bases at J, with 10 bases in the middle. This CDR3 has 15 residues. The germline CDR1 and CDR2 sequences are SGHRS and YFSETQ. CDR3 DNA: TGCGCCAGCAGCTTGGGGGAGGTCGGCTCCTACGAGCAGTACTTC. As protein: CASSLGEVGSYEQYF.

This clonotype came up many times. V is TRBV11-2 and J is TRBJ2-3; D tentatively reads TRBD1 or TRBD2 (5 bases each). V shed 2 bases and J shed 6 bases, with 12 bases lying between them. The CDR3 is 14 amino acids. Germline V gives CDR1 SGHAT, CDR2 FQNNGV. CDR3 DNA sequence: TGTGCCAGCAGCTTAAAGCTAGCAGGGGATACGCAGTATTTT. This gives the protein CASSLKLAGDTQYF.

The chain combines TRBV11-2 with TRBJ2-3; D tentatively reads TRBD1 or TRBD2 (5 bases each). Germline CDR1 is SGHAT and CDR2 is FQNNGV. This CDR3 is built from 13 residues. Trimming pared 5 bases from V and 5 bases from J, leaving 11 bases between. In DNA form, the CDR3 reads TGTGCCAGCAGCCCGGGGACGAAAGATACGCAGTATTTT. Its translation is CASSPGTKDTQYF. The full variable domain, with the rest looked up from reference TRBV11-2 and TRBJ2-3, is EAGVAQSPRYKIIEKRQSVAFWCNPISGHATLYWYQQILGQGPKLLIQFQNNGVVDDSQLPKDRFSAERLKGVDSTLKIQPAKLEDSAVYLCASSPGTKDTQYFGPGTRLTVL.

The V and J genes are TRBV4-3 and TRBJ1-2; 9 positions agree with TRBD1. The V gene's germline CDR1 is LGHNA and CDR2 YSLEER. The CDR3 has 14 residues. V lost 4 bases to trimming and J lost 8 bases; unmatched junction nucleotides: 8. The CDR3 bases are TGCGCCAGCAGCCCCGCACAGGGGGCTGGAGGCTACACCTTC. It specifies CASSPAQGAGGYTF.

Only a few counts were recorded for this clonotype. The genes are TRBV5-5 and TRBJ1-1, with 7 bases matching TRBD1. The germline gives CDR1 SGHKS, CDR2 YYEKEE (reference sequence). There are 13 residues in the CDR3. The ends lost 7 bases at V and 0 bases at J; junction bases unmatched: 3. In nucleotides, the CDR3 is TGTGCCAGCTCCGGACAGGTGAACACTGAAGCTTTCTTT. It is translated as CASSGQVNTEAFF.

CDR3 DNA sequence: TGTGCCAGCAGTTTGAGAAGGGGTGACTACGAGCAGTACTTC. Translation gives CASSLRRGDYEQYF. The rearrangement joins TRBV28 to TRBJ2-7; D possibly corresponds to TRBD1 (5 bases). The germline V gene has CDR1 MDHEN and CDR2 SYDVKM. The length of the CDR3 is 14 residues. Between the trimmed V and J ends, which lost 3 bases and 3 bases, there was a span of 12 bases.

This clonotype turned up a few times. The chain joins TRBV19 to TRBJ2-2, with 8 bases matching TRBD2. The CDR3 extends over 16 amino acids. V was clipped by 7 bases and J by 4 bases; unmatched bases: 11. In germline, CDR1 is LNHDA, CDR2 SQIVND (reference sequence). The CDR3: CASKGRREGLTGELFF. In DNA form, the CDR3 reads TGTGCCAGTAAAGGGAGACGGGAGGGCCTCACCGGGGAGCTGTTTTTT.

The sample holds a few counts of this clonotype. The chain has TRBV7-8 and TRBJ2-5; 8 bases are shared with TRBD1. The germline V gene encodes CDR1 SGHVS and CDR2 FQNEAQ. The V gene end was trimmed by 5 bases and the J gene end by 5 bases; junction bases not matched to a gene: 10. This CDR3 is 15 amino acids long. Here the CDR3 reads CASSTRQGNGETQYF. The CDR3 DNA is TGTGCCAGCAGCACCCGACAGGGGAACGGGGAGACCCAGTACTTC.